These T cell receptor beta chains were read from a single sample in a study of blood T cell repertoires in COVID-19. Profiling relied on immunoSEQ multiplex PCR, and the TCRdb table lists in-frame clones only, not all of them. Of about 130,000 clones listed, around 88% are singletons. The specimen sequenced was PBMCs or T cells enriched from blood (not recorded which). These receptors all stem from a woman in her forties or fifties who had recovered from COVID-19. Both conserved end residues are part of each CDR3. A D gene is named only where the DNA matches it firmly. Not every row has a clone size; where given, it reads once, few, many or a size class.

clone_size	v_call	cdr3_length	j_call	d_call	cdr3_nt	cdr3_aa
-	TRBV27	14	TRBJ1-2	TRBD1	TGTGCCAGCAGCCGGGACAGGGTTAACTATGGCTACACCTTC	CASSRDRVNYGYTF
-	TRBV3-1/TRBV3-2	16	TRBJ1-3	TRBD1	TGTGCCAGCAGCCCCTGGGACAGGGGAACTGGAAACACCATATATTTT	CASSPWDRGTGNTIYF
-	TRBV11-2	14	TRBJ1-2	TRBD1	TGTGCCAGCAGCCCGGGACAGGGTTCTTATGGCTACACCTTC	CASSPGQGSYGYTF
-	TRBV5-1	11	TRBJ2-7	TRBD2	TGCGCCAGCAGCTTGGGGGAGGGAATATACTTC	CASSLGEGIYF
-	TRBV5-4	16	TRBJ2-2	-	TGTGCCAGCAGCTTGTCTGTTTTGAGAGACACCGGGGAGCTGTTTTTT	CASSLSVLRDTGELFF
-	TRBV7-2	15	TRBJ1-2	-	TGTGCCAGCAGCTTAATTAGTACAGGATACTATGGCTACACCTTC	CASSLISTGYYGYTF
once	TRBV25-1	16	TRBJ1-4	-	TGTGCCAGCAGTGAATCCGTGTTAATCTACCATGAAAAACTGTTTTTT	CASSESVLIYHEKLFF
-	TRBV5-4	16	TRBJ1-2	TRBD1	TGTGCCAGCAGCTTGCTCTCAGGGGGCGGTCGCTATGGCTACACCTTC	CASSLLSGGGRYGYTF
-	TRBV15	15	TRBJ1-4	TRBD1	TGTGCCACCAGCAGAGACGCAGGGGGCCAAGAAAAACTGTTTTTT	CATSRDAGGQEKLFF
few	TRBV29-1	12	TRBJ1-2	-	TGCAGCGTTGAATCGGGGGGATATGGCTACACCTTC	CSVESGGYGYTF
-	TRBV9	16	TRBJ2-1	TRBD2	TGTGCCAGCAGCTTCCTCCCGACTGGACGGGGGGGTGAGCAGTTCTTC	CASSFLPTGRGGEQFF
-	TRBV3-1/TRBV3-2	14	TRBJ1-1	-	TGTGCCAGCAGTCCTCCCGTGGCGACAGGTGAAGCTTTCTTT	CASSPPVATGEAFF
-	TRBV29-1	12	TRBJ1-2	TRBD1	TGCAGCGTTGGAGACAGGGAATATGGCTACACCTTC	CSVGDREYGYTF
-	TRBV3-1/TRBV3-2	16	TRBJ1-2	-	TGTGCCAGCAGCCACCTACATACAGGCCAGTCCTATGGCTACACCTTC	CASSHLHTGQSYGYTF
few	TRBV5-4	13	TRBJ1-2	-	TGTGCCAGCAGCATAACAGGCTTCTATGGCTACACCTTC	CASSITGFYGYTF
once	TRBV10-3	14	TRBJ1-2	TRBD1	TGTGCCATCAGCACGGAACAGGGGGCGCGGGGCTACACCTTC	CAISTEQGARGYTF
-	TRBV7-6	14	TRBJ1-6	TRBD1	TGTGCCAGCAGTAGGGACAGAAATAATTCACCCCTCCACTTT	CASSRDRNNSPLHF
-	TRBV18	17	TRBJ1-1	-	TGTGCCAGCTCACCCGTCTTCCAGAGACAACGGAACACTGAAGCTTTCTTT	CASSPVFQRQRNTEAFF
-	TRBV7-9	16	TRBJ2-3	TRBD1	TGTGCCAGCAGCCCCCCACCAGGACAGGGGACAGATACGCAGTATTTT	CASSPPPGQGTDTQYF
-	TRBV2	18	TRBJ2-3	TRBD2	TGTGCCAGCAGGAACCCGGGGGGGGCCTATATTGGCACAGATACGCAGTATTTT	CASRNPGGAYIGTDTQYF
-	TRBV6-5	13	TRBJ1-6	-	TGTGCCAGCCTGGGACAATATAATTCACCCCTCCACTTT	CASLGQYNSPLHF
-	TRBV2	15	TRBJ1-3	-	TGTGCCAGCAGGAGGGATCGGGACTCTGGAAACACCATATATTTT	CASRRDRDSGNTIYF
-	TRBV4-3	15	TRBJ2-7	TRBD2	TGCGCCAGCAGCCAAGGAGGCGGGAGGGAGTACGAGCAGTACTTC	CASSQGGGREYEQYF
-	TRBV3-1/TRBV3-2	16	TRBJ1-3	TRBD1	TGTGCCAGCAGCCCGGGACAGGGGGGTACGGGAAACACCATATATTTT	CASSPGQGGTGNTIYF